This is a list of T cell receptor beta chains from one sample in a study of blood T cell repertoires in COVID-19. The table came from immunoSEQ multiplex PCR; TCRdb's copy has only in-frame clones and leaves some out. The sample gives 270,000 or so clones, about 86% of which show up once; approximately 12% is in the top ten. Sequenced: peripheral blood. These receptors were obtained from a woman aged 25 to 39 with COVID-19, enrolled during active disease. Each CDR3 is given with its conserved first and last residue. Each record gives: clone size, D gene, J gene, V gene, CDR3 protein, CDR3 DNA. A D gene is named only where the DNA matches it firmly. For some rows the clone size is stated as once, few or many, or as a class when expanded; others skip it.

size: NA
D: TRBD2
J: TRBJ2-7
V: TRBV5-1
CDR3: CASSLAVSGGYEQYF
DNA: TGCGCCAGCAGCTTGGCGGTTAGCGGGGGATACGAGCAGTACTTC

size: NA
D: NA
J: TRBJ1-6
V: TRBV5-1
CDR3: CASSLVTGSNSPLHF
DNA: TGCGCCAGCAGCTTGGTCACAGGGAGCAATTCACCCCTCCACTTT

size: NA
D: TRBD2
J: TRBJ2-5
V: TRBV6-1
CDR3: CASSEVSGGAPYQETQYF
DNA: TGTGCCAGCAGTGAAGTAAGCGGGGGGGCCCCGTATCAAGAGACCCAGTACTTC

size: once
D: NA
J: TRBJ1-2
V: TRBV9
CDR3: CASSETPGWQGKGYTF
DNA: TGTGCCAGCAGCGAGACCCCTGGGTGGCAGGGTAAGGGCTACACCTTC

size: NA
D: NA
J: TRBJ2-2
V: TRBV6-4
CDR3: CPYKQGEIRSPVLNTGELFF
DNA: TGTCCCTACAAGCAAGGGGAAATTCGTTCACCGGTATTGAACACCGGGGAGCTGTTTTTT

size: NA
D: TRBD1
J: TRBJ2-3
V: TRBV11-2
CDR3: CASSLGRGRGRSTDTQYF
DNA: TGTGCCAGCAGCTTAGGTCGGGGAAGGGGGCGAAGCACAGATACGCAGTATTTT

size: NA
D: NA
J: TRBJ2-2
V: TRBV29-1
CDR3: CSVEGFLQGPNTGELFF
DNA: TGCAGCGTTGAAGGGTTCCTACAGGGTCCGAACACCGGGGAGCTGTTTTTT

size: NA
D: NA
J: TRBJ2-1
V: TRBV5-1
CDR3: CASSFSGNEQFF
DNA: TGCGCCAGCAGCTTTTCCGGGAATGAGCAGTTCTTC

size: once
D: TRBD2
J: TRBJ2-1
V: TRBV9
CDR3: CASSPHLGLAGGQRFF
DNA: TGTGCCAGCAGCCCCCACCTTGGACTGGCGGGGGGGCAGCGGTTCTTC

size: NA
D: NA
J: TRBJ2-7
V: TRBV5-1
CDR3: CASSLDSLTYEQYF
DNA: TGCGCCAGCAGCTTGGACAGCCTCACCTACGAGCAGTACTTC

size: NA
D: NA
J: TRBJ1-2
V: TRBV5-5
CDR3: CASSYPGKNYGYTF
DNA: TGTGCCAGCAGCTACCCCGGGAAGAACTATGGCTACACCTTC

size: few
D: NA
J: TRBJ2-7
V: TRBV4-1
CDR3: CASSQVTESYEQYF
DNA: TGCGCCAGCAGCCAAGTTACTGAGTCCTACGAGCAGTACTTC

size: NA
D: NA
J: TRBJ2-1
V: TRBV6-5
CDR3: CASSYRSGNEQFF
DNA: TGTGCCAGCAGTTACCGGTCCGGCAATGAGCAGTTCTTC

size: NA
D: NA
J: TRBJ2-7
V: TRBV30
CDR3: CASNSPAPSKDYEQYF
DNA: TGTGCCTCCAACTCACCGGCACCTAGTAAAGATTACGAGCAGTACTTC

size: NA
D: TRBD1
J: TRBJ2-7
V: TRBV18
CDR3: CASSPPSLQGAYEQYF
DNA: TGTGCCAGCTCACCACCATCCCTTCAGGGGGCCTACGAGCAGTACTTC

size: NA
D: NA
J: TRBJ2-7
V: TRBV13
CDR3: CASSSTYYEQYF
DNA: TGTGCCAGCAGCTCCACCTACTACGAGCAGTACTTC

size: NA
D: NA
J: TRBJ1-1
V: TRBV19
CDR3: CASKQGPGTEAFF
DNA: TGTGCCAGTAAACAAGGTCCGGGCACTGAAGCTTTCTTT

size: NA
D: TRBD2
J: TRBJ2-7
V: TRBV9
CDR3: CASSFSGGSYEQYF
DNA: TGTGCCAGCAGTTTTAGCGGGGGGTCCTACGAGCAGTACTTC

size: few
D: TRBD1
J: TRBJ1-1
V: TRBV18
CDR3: CASSHGTASSTEAFF
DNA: TGTGCCAGCTCACATGGGACAGCTAGTAGCACTGAAGCTTTCTTT

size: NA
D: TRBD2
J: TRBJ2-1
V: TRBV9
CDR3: CASSIGTTYNEQFF
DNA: TGTGCCAGCAGCATCGGGACTACCTACAATGAGCAGTTCTTC

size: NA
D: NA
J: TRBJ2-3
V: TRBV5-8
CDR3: CASSLWGGPTDTQYF
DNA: TGTGCCAGCAGCTTGTGGGGGGGCCCCACAGATACGCAGTATTTT

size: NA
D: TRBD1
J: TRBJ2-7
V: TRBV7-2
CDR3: CASSPPGQRIYEQYF
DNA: TGTGCCAGCAGTCCACCGGGACAGAGGATCTACGAGCAGTACTTC

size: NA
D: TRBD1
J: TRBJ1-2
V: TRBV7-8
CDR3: CASRTGEIGGYTF
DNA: TGTGCCAGCAGAACAGGGGAGATAGGTGGCTACACCTTC

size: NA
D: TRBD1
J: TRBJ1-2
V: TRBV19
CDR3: CASSIMAGQTGEVSNYGYTF
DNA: TGTGCCAGTAGTATTATGGCGGGCCAAACAGGGGAGGTGAGTAACTATGGCTACACCTTC

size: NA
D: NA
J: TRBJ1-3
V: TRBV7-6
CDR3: CASSLGSHRAGNTIYF
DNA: TGTGCCAGCAGCTTAGGGTCCCACAGGGCTGGAAACACCATATATTTT

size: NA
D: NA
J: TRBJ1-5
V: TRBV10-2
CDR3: CASSEQGIQPQHF
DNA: TGCGCCAGCAGTGAACAGGGCATTCAGCCCCAGCATTTT

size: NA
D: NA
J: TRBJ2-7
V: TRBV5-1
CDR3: CASSLSGIEQYF
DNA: TGCGCCAGCAGCTTGTCAGGGATTGAGCAGTACTTC

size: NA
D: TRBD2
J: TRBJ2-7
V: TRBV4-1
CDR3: CASSQEEASGYYEQYF
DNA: TGCGCCAGCAGCCAAGAAGAAGCTAGCGGATACTACGAGCAGTACTTC

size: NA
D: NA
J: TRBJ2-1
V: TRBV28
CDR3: CASSLQCSPLPCEQFF
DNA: TGTGCCAGCAGTTTACAGTGTTCCCCCCTGCCTTGTGAGCAGTTCTTC

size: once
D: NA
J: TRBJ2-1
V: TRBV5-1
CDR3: CASSARVSDNEQFF
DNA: TGCGCCAGCAGCGCCAGGGTATCGGACAATGAGCAGTTCTTC

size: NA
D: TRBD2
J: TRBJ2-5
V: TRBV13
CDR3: CASTESRGGGKTQYF
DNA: TGTGCCAGCACCGAAAGCCGGGGGGGTGGGAAGACCCAGTACTTC